This T cell receptor (beta chain) was retrieved from a study of T cells in narcolepsy. As for the study in general: Donors had narcolepsy type 1 or type 2, or were healthy controls.

The CDR3 spans 15 residues. With V trimmed by 0 bases and J by 5 bases, 3 bases remained unmatched. Germline V gene lookup returns CDR1 SGDLS and CDR2 YYNGEE. This clone was picked up one time. Its cognate antigen is unknown. TCRdb keeps only in-frame clones here, not all; method: immunoSEQ multiplex PCR. Of 25,000 to 35,000 clones listed, around four fifths were seen once; the top ten hold around 3%. General study points: Reportedly, autoreactive clonotypes were serially detected in patients' blood but not controls'. HCRT-specific and TRIB2-specific autoreactive clonotypes appeared among same-patient CSF and blood CD4+ clonotypes. No autoreactive T cell clone sequences appeared in some memory CD4+ repertoires.

The chain joins TRBV9 to TRBJ1-2, with 11 nucleotides matching TRBD1. The clonotype originates from a human donor with narcolepsy. Material: CD45RA- memory CD4+ T cells from PBMCs. The CDR3 bases are TGTGCCAGCAGCGTAGGGGACAGGGGGAAGTATGGCTACACCTTC. Protein product: CASSVGDRGKYGYTF.